Below are 10 T cell receptor beta chains sequenced from a single sample in a study of control samples from healthy donors and cancer patients. The assay was immunoSEQ multiplex PCR, and TCRdb's table has in-frame clones only and misses some. The data show over 85,000 clones, 85% to 95% seen once. The sample comprised blood. These receptors were collected from a woman in her twenties or thirties in good health.

The chain joins TRBV3-1 (or the pseudogene TRBV3-2) to TRBJ2-3, with D unclear. CDR3 length: 14 residues. V was pared by 1 base and J by 0 bases, with 5 bases between. Germline V gives CDR1 LGHDT, CDR2 YNNKEL (reference sequence). CDR3 sequence: CASSQGYSTDTQYF. CDR3 DNA: TGTGCCAGCAGCCAAGGTTATAGCACAGATACGCAGTATTTT.

This clone came up once. The chain recombines TRBV4-1 with TRBJ1-5; TRBD1 matches at 8 bases. J gave up 11 bases and V 2 bases, and 11 bases lay outside the gene matches. CDR1 and CDR2 from the germline V gene are MGHRA and YSYEKL. The CDR3 is 15 amino acids. The CDR3 loop reads CASSQPGTGHLAQHF. CDR3 nucleotide sequence: TGCGCCAGCAGCCAACCCGGGACAGGCCATTTAGCCCAGCATTTT.

This clone was seen more than once but under ten times. This sequence joins TRBV9 and TRBJ1-2, with TRBD1 as a possible D gene (6 bases). There are 12 residues in the CDR3. V gave up 3 bases and J gave up 7 bases, with 10 bases separating them. Germline V gene lookup returns CDR1 SGDLS and CDR2 YYNGEE. The CDR3 region has the DNA TGTGCCAGCAGCGCTCCAGGGGTTGGCTACACCTTC. Its translation is CASSAPGVGYTF.

The DNA for the CDR3 is TGTGCCAGCAGTGAAGATTTAAGCTCCTATAATTCACCCCTCCACTTT. As protein: CASSEDLSSYNSPLHF. The chain is built from TRBV6-1 and TRBJ1-6; D gene ambiguous. Germline assignment: CDR1 MNHNS and CDR2 SASEGT. V dropped 1 base and J dropped 0 bases, with 7 bases sitting between them. CDR3 length: 16 amino acids.

The V call is TRBV19, the J call TRBJ2-7; 8 nucleotides align to TRBD1. V gave up 5 bases and J gave up 5 bases; unmatched junction bases: 5. Per the germline V gene, CDR1 is LNHDA and CDR2 is SQIVND (reference sequence). The CDR3 has 13 amino acids. Written as DNA, the CDR3 is TGTGCCAGTAGTTGGACAGGGAGCAACGAGCAGTACTTC. Amino acids: CASSWTGSNEQYF.

The table lists this clone with a count of one. The V and J genes are TRBV2 and TRBJ1-1; maybe TRBD1 (5 bases). The CDR3 contains 14 residues. The V end lost 6 bases, the J end lost 0 bases, and 11 bases lay between the germline ends. The V gene's germline CDR1 is SNHLY and CDR2 FYNNEI. The DNA for the CDR3 is TGTGCCAGCAGGGCACAGGTTTTGAACACTGAAGCTTTCTTT. It translates to CASRAQVLNTEAFF.

V gene TRBV6-1 combines with J gene TRBJ1-5; D gene unclear. The CDR3 consists of 15 residues. Germline CDR1 is MNHNS and CDR2 is SASEGT. The ends were cut back, 7 bases at V and 3 bases at J, with 16 bases in the middle. The CDR3 reads CASNTGRALNQPQHF. CDR3 sequence (DNA): TGTGCCAGCAATACGGGGAGGGCCCTCAATCAGCCCCAGCATTTT.

This clone has a single count. CDR3 coding DNA: TGCGCCAGCAGTGATGGAACAACTAATGAAAAACTGTTTTTT. Residues: CASSDGTTNEKLFF. V gene TRBV10-1 combines with J gene TRBJ1-4; D is unclear. This CDR3 spans 14 amino acids. Germline CDR1 reads WNHNN; CDR2 reads SYGVQD (reference sequence). V lost 3 bases and J 0 bases, leaving 5 bases between the germline ends.

This clone appeared once. One end of the junction fails to match germline, which may point to a read error. This sequence joins TRBV7-9 and TRBJ2-2; D is unresolved. The CDR3 runs 11 residues. The germline gives CDR1 SEHNR, CDR2 FQNEAQ (reference sequence). CDR3 protein: CASGFTGELFF. CDR3 nucleotides: TGTGCCAGCGGCTTTACCGGGGAGCTGTTTTTT.

The chain couples TRBV6-5 to TRBJ2-1; 10 bases agree with TRBD2. With 6 bases clipped from V and 7 bases from J, the junction kept 6 bases outside the gene matches. In germline, CDR1 is MNHEY, CDR2 SVGAGI. The CDR3 consists of 14 residues. CDR3 sequence reads: CASRHLAGANEQFF. CDR3 DNA sequence: TGTGCCAGCAGGCATCTAGCGGGAGCGAATGAGCAGTTCTTC.